What follows is one TCR beta chain and its context. Its antigen remains unidentified. This specimen comes from a study of OX40 agonist ivuxolimab in advanced cancers. In the study overall: Of mixed ages from about 20 to 85 and averaging about 65 years, the group was roughly 83% male.

Profiled with immunoSEQ multiplex PCR; TCRdb holds only in-frame clones, not every one. The table shows about 20,000 clones, with 65% to 85% occurring only once. General study findings and limits: Fewer expanded clones were found on average in CD4+ than in CD8+ T cells. Determination of antigen specificity was not performed for the expanded peripheral T cells.

The CDR3 totals 16 residues. Looked up from germline, CDR1 is SGHVS and CDR2 is FQNEAQ. V gave up 5 bases and J gave up 4 bases; unmatched junction bases: 11. This chain links TRBV7-8 with TRBJ2-5, with TRBD2 matching 9 bases. This sequence originates from an adult with an advanced solid tumor such as melanoma, head and neck, liver or kidney cancer. Sequenced here: CD4+ or CD8+ T cells sorted from blood, sampled in a trial of the OX40 agonist ivuxolimab. The CDR3 protein is CASSDYSGRGRETQYF. CDR3 nucleotides: TGTGCCAGCAGCGACTATAGCGGGAGAGGAAGAGAGACCCAGTACTTC.